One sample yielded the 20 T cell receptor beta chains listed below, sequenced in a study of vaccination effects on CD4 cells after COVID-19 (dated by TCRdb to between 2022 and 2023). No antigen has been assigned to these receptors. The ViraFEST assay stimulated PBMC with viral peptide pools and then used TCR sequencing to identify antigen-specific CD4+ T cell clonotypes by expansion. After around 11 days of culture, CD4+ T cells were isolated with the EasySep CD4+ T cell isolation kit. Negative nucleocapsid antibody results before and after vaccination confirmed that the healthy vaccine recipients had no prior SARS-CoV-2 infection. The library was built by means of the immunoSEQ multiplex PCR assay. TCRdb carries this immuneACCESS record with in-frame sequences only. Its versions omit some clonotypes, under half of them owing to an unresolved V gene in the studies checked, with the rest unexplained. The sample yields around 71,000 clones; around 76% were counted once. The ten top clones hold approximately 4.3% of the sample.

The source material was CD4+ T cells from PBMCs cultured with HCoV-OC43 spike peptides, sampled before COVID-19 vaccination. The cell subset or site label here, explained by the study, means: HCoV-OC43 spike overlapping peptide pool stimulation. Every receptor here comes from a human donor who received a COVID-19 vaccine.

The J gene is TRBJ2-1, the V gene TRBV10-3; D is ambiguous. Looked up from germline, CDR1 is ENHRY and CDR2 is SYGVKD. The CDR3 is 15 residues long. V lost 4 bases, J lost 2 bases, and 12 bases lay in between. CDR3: CAISVNGGTYNEQFF. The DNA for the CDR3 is TGTGCCATCAGTGTAAACGGTGGAACCTACAATGAGCAGTTCTTC.

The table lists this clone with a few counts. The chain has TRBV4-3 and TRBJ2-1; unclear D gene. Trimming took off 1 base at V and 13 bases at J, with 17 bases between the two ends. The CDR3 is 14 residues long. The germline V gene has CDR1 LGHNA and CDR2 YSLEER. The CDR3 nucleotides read TGCGCCAGCAGCCAAGCGGCGATTAGCCCCACCCAGTTCTTC. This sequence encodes CASSQAAISPTQFF.

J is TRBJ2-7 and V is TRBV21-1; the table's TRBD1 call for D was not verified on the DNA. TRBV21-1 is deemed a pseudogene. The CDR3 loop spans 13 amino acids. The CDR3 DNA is TGTGCCAGCAAGGAGAACAGGTGGTACGAGCAGTACGTC. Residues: CASKENRWYEQYV.

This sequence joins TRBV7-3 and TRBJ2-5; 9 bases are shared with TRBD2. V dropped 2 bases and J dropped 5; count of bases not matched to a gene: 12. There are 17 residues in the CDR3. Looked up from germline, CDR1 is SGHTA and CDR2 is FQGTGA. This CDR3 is CASSLGISGGPQETQYF. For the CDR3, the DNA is TGTGCCAGCAGCTTAGGGATTAGCGGGGGACCCCAGGAGACCCAGTACTTC.

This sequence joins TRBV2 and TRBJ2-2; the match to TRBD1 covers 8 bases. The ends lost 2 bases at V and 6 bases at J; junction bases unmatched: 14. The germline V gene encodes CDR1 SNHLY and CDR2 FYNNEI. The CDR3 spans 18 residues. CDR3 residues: CASSERGATGGLAGELFF. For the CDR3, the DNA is TGTGCCAGCAGTGAAAGGGGGGCTACAGGGGGTTTGGCCGGGGAGCTGTTTTTT.

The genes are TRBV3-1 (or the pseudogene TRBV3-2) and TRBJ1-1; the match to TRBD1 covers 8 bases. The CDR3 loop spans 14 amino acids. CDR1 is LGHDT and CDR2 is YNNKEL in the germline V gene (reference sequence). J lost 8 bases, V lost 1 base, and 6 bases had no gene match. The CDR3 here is CASSQGNRGTEAFF. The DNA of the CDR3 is TGTGCCAGCAGCCAAGGGAACAGGGGGACGGAAGCTTTCTTT.

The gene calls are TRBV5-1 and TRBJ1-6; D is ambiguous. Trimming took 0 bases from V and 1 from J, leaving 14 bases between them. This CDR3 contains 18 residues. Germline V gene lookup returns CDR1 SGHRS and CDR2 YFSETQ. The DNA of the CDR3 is TGCGCCAGCAGCTTGGCCAAAGTGGGTTCTTCCTATAATTCACCCCTCCACTTT. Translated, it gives CASSLAKVGSSYNSPLHF. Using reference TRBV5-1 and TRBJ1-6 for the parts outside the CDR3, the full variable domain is KAGVTQTPRYLIKTRGQQVTLSCSPISGHRSVSWYQQTPGQGLQFLFEYFSETQRNKGNFPGRFSGRQFSNSRSEMNVSTLELGDSALYLCASSLAKVGSSYNSPLHFGNGTRLTVT.

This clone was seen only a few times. CDR3 sequence reads: CSVVPGQGIGYTF. For the CDR3, the DNA is TGCAGCGTTGTCCCGGGACAGGGGATCGGCTACACCTTC. The chain is built from TRBV29-1 and TRBJ1-2, with 10 bases aligning to TRBD1. The CDR3 consists of 13 residues. The J segment lost 8 bases and the V segment lost 4 bases, leaving 7 bases of the junction unmatched. Germline V gives CDR1 SQVTM, CDR2 ANQGSEA.

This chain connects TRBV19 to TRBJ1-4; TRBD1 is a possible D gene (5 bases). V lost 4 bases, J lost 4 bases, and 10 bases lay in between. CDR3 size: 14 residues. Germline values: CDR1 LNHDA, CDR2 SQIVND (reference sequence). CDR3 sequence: CASSTGTVNEKLFF. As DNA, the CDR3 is TGTGCCAGTAGTACCGGGACGGTTAATGAAAAACTGTTTTTT.

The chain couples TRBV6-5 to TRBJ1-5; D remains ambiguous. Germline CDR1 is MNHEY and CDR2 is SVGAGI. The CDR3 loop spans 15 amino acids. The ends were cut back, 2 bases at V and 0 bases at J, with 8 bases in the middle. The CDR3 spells CASSYVGNSNQPQHF. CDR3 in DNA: TGTGCCAGCAGTTACGTAGGGAATAGCAATCAGCCCCAGCATTTT.

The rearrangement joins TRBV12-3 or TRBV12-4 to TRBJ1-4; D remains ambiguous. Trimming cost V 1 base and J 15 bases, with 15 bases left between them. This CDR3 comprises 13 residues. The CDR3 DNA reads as TGTGCCAGCAGTTTAGATATTGGGTGGGTGATGTTTTTT. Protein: CASSLDIGWVMFF.

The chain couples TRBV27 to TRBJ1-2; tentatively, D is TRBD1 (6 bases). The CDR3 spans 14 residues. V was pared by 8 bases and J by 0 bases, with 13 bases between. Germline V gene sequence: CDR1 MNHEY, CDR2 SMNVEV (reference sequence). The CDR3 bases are TGTGCCAGCGGGAGGGGGGCCACTAACTATGGCTACACCTTC. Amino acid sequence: CASGRGATNYGYTF.

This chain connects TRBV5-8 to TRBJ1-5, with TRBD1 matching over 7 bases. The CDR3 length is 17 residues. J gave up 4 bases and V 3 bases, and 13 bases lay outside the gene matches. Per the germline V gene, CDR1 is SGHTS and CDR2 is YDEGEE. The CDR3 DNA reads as TGTGCCAGCAGCTGGGGGGAACATGACAGGGCTAATCAGCCCCAGCATTTT. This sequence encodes CASSWGEHDRANQPQHF.

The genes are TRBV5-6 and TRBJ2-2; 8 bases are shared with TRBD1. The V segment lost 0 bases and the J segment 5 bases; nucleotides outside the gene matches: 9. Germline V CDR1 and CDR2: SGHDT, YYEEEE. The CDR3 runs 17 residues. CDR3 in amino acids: CASSLVGRGRVTGELFF. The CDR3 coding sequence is TGTGCCAGCAGCTTGGTCGGCAGGGGGCGCGTGACCGGGGAGCTGTTTTTT.

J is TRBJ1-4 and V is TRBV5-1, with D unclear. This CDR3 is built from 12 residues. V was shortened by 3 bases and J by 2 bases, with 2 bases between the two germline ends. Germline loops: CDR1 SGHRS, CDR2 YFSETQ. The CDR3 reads CASSSTNEKLFF. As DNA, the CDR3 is TGCGCCAGCAGCTCGACTAATGAAAAACTGTTTTTT. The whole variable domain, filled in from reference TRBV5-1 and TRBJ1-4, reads KAGVTQTPRYLIKTRGQQVTLSCSPISGHRSVSWYQQTPGQGLQFLFEYFSETQRNKGNFPGRFSGRQFSNSRSEMNVSTLELGDSALYLCASSSTNEKLFFGSGTQLSVL.

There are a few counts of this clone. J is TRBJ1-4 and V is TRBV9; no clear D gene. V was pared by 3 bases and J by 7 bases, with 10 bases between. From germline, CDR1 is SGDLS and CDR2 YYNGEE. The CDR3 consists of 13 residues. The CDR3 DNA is TGTGCCAGCAGCGGAGGAGGAGGTGAAAAACTGTTTTTT. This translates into CASSGGGGEKLFF.

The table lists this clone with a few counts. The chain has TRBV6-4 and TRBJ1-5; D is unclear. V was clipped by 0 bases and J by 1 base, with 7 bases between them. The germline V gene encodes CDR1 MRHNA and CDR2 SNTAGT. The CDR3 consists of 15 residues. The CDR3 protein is CASSDSGLSNQPQHF. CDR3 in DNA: TGTGCCAGCAGTGACTCAGGGTTGAGCAATCAGCCCCAGCATTTT.

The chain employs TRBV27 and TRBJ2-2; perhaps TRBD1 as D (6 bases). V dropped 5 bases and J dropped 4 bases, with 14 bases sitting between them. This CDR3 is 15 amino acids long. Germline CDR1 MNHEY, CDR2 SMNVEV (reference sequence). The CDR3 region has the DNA TGTGCCAGCAGTCCCCGTCAGGGGACCACCGGGGAGCTGTTTTTT. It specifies CASSPRQGTTGELFF.

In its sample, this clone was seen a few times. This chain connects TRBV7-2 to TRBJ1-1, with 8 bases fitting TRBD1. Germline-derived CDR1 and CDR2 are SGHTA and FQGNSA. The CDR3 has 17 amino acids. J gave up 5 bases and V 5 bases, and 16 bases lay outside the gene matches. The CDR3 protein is CASSPRRQGAGKTEAFF. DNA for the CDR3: TGTGCCAGCAGCCCTCGGCGGCAGGGGGCGGGGAAGACTGAAGCTTTCTTT.

The CDR3 DNA sequence: TGTGCCAGTATGGGCCGAGGGTTTGGAGAGACCCAGTACTTC. Its protein is CASMGRGFGETQYF. V and J are TRBV19 and TRBJ2-5; D perhaps matches TRBD2 (5 bases). CDR1 is LNHDA, CDR2 SQIVND, per germline (reference sequence). The CDR3 is 14 residues long. Trimming pared 7 bases from V and 4 bases from J, leaving 16 bases between.